This T cell receptor (beta chain) came from a study of cytomegalovirus exposure and HLA in healthy donors. Both 60 Vbeta primers and 13 Jbeta primers went into the PCR. Profiled with immunoSEQ multiplex PCR; TCRdb holds only in-frame clones, not every one. The table shows 50,000 to 65,000 clones, with around 75% occurring only once. This clone showed up just a few times. Trimming cost V 4 bases and J 7 bases; bases outside gene matches: 6. CDR1 is SGHTA, CDR2 FQGTGA, per germline. The CDR3 runs 15 residues. What was sequenced was PBMCs. This receptor was obtained from a man in his fifties or sixties in good health and CMV-seropositive. The chain is built from TRBV7-3 and TRBJ2-2; 10 bases are a match to TRBD2. CDR3 DNA: TGTGCCAGCAGCTCCGAAGCGGGGGGGCACGGGGAGCTGTTTTTT. Translated, it gives CASSSEAGGHGELFF.